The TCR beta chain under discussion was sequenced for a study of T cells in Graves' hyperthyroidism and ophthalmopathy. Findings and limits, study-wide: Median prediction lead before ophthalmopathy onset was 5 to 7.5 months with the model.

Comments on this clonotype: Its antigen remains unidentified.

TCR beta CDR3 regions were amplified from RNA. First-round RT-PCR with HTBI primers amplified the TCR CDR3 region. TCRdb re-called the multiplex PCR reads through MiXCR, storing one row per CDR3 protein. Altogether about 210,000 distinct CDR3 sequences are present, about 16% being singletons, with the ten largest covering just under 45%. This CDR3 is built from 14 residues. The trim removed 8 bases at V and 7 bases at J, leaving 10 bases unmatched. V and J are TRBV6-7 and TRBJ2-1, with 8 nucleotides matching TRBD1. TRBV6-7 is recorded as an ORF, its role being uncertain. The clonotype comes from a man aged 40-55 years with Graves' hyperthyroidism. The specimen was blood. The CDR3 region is CASSTGAPANEQFF. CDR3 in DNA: TGTGCCAGCTCGACAGGGGCGCCGGCGAATGAGCAGTTCTTC.